One sample yielded the 19 T cell receptor beta chains listed below, sequenced in a study of cytotoxic CD8 clonotypes in ibrutinib-treated CLL. Method: immunoSEQ multiplex PCR; TCRdb's copy keeps in-frame clones and lacks some. The sample holds 90,000 to 150,000 clones, 45% to 65% seen once. This material consisted of PBMCs, taken after 24 months of ibrutinib treatment. Receptors originate from a human donor with chronic lymphocytic leukemia.

The chain recombines TRBV2 with TRBJ1-2; 9 nucleotides align to TRBD1. The CDR3 is 13 residues long. Germline V gene sequence: CDR1 SNHLY, CDR2 FYNNEI. Trimming cost V 6 bases and J 7 bases; bases outside gene matches: 6. CDR3 sequence: CASRVQGARGYTF. The CDR3 coding sequence is TGTGCCAGCAGGGTACAGGGGGCGCGTGGCTACACCTTC.

V gene TRBV25-1 combines with J gene TRBJ2-5, with D possibly TRBD1 on 6 matching bases. The length of the CDR3 is 14 residues. CDR1 is MGHDK, CDR2 SYGVNS, per germline. V lost 6 bases and J 0 bases, leaving 11 bases between the germline ends. The CDR3 region has the DNA TGTGCCAGCAGGGCCCGGGACAACCAAGAGACCCAGTACTTC. Its protein is CASRARDNQETQYF.

V is TRBV6-4 and J is TRBJ2-1; possibly TRBD2 for D (5 bases). The CDR3 spans 13 residues. Trimming stripped 0 bases from V and 10 bases from J, with 10 bases between. Germline V gene lookup returns CDR1 MRHNA and CDR2 SNTAGT. This chain's CDR3 is CASSDSGVSEQFF. DNA of the CDR3: TGTGCCAGCAGTGACTCCGGGGTAAGCGAGCAGTTCTTC.

The chain has TRBV29-1 and TRBJ1-2; 7 bases line up with TRBD1. This CDR3 comprises 14 residues. Germline lookup yields CDR1 SQVTM and CDR2 ANQGSEA. After removal of 2 bases from V and 6 bases from J, the junction contained 9 bases not matched to a gene. The chain's CDR3 is CSVEPTGQVNGYTF. CDR3 nucleotide sequence: TGCAGCGTTGAACCTACCGGACAGGTCAATGGCTACACCTTC.

This clone was found many times. In DNA, the CDR3 is TGCGCCAGCAGCTTGGATGGGTCCTATGGCTACACCTTC. This sequence encodes CASSLDGSYGYTF. The chain is built from TRBV5-1 and TRBJ1-2; D ambiguous. CDR1 is SGHRS, CDR2 YFSETQ, per germline. With 0 bases removed from V and 4 bases from J, the gap between germline ends came to 7 bases. CDR3 length: 13 residues.

This chain joins TRBV7-2 and TRBJ1-1, with D maybe TRBD1 (6 bases). V lost 3 bases and J 4 bases, leaving 15 bases between the germline ends. Germline V gene sequence: CDR1 SGHTA, CDR2 FQGNSA. There are 15 residues in the CDR3. Here the CDR3 DNA reads TGTGCCAGCAGCTTCTCGGGGGGCGAAGGCACTGAAGCTTTCTTT. Protein product: CASSFSGGEGTEAFF.

V usage is TRBV9 and J usage is TRBJ2-7; weak D call: TRBD2 (5 bases). This CDR3 is 15 amino acids long. Trimming took off 0 bases at V and 2 bases at J, with 12 bases between the two ends. Germline V lookup: CDR1 SGDLS, CDR2 YYNGEE. This CDR3 reads CASSVDTGIPYEQYF. The CDR3 region has the DNA TGTGCCAGCAGCGTAGATACGGGGATCCCCTACGAGCAGTACTTC. The variable domain in full, with the rest retrieved from reference TRBV9 and TRBJ2-7, is DSGVTQTPKHLITATGQRVTLRCSPRSGDLSVYWYQQSLDQGLQFLIQYYNGEERAKGNILERFSAQQFPDLHSELNLSSLELGDSALYFCASSVDTGIPYEQYFGPGTRLTVT.

This clone was counted between two and nine times. The genes are TRBV4-3 and TRBJ1-5; maybe TRBD1 (6 bases). The CDR3 sequence is 14 residues long. Germline V gene lookup returns CDR1 LGHNA and CDR2 YSLEER. The V gene lost 4 bases and the J gene lost 3 bases, with 10 bases spanning the gap. The CDR3 sequence is CASSLTGINQPQHF. CDR3 DNA sequence: TGCGCCAGCAGCCTAACAGGGATCAATCAGCCCCAGCATTTT.

The rearrangement uses TRBV13 and TRBJ1-2; TRBD1 agrees at 9 bases. Germline CDR1 PRHDT, CDR2 FYEKMQ (reference sequence). V dropped 5 bases and J dropped 7; count of bases not matched to a gene: 5. This CDR3 region has 13 residues. DNA of the CDR3: TGTGCCAGCAGCCGGGACAGGGATCGTGGCTACACCTTC. It specifies CASSRDRDRGYTF.

The chain combines TRBV18 with TRBJ1-2, with 9 positions matching TRBD1. Germline-derived CDR1 and CDR2 are KGHSH and LQKENI. V shed 0 bases, J shed 6 bases, and the junction held 5 bases outside the gene matches. CDR3 size: 15 residues. CDR3 nucleotide sequence: TGTGCCAGCTCACCACCGGGGACAGGGAAGGATGGCTACACCTTC. As protein: CASSPPGTGKDGYTF.

This clone appeared a single time. CDR3 nucleotides: TGCGCCAGCAGTGCCCGGTCCAGAGGGTCAGATACGCAGTATTTT. Its protein is CASSARSRGSDTQYF. The J gene is TRBJ2-3, the V gene TRBV10-2; TRBD2 is a possible D gene (5 bases). The CDR3 has 15 amino acids. Germline CDR1 and CDR2: WSHSY and SAAADI. The V and J ends lost 4 bases and 4 bases respectively, with 15 bases between them.

The V and J genes are TRBV11-3 and TRBJ2-5; no reliable D call. This CDR3 spans 12 amino acids. V dropped 1 base and J dropped 5 bases, with 5 bases sitting between them. The germline V gene encodes CDR1 SGHNT and CDR2 YENEEA. CDR3 protein: CASSLVAETQYF. The CDR3 DNA is TGTGCCAGCAGCTTAGTGGCGGAGACCCAGTACTTC.

Only a few counts were recorded for this clone. The chain carries TRBV30 and TRBJ2-2, with 8 bases lining up with TRBD1. V lost 0 bases, J lost 2 bases, and 2 bases stayed unmatched. CDR3 size: 15 residues. Germline-derived CDR1 and CDR2 are GTSNPN and SVGIG (reference sequence). CDR3 sequence: CAWSVDRGNTGELFF. DNA for the CDR3: TGTGCCTGGAGTGTCGACAGGGGTAACACCGGGGAGCTGTTTTTT. Combining the CDR3 with reference TRBV30 and TRBJ2-2 gives the whole variable domain SQTIHQWPATLVQPVGSPLSLECTVEGTSNPNLYWYRQAAGRGLQLLFYSVGIGQISSEVPQNLSASRPQDRQFILSSKKLLLSDSGFYLCAWSVDRGNTGELFFGEGSRLTVL.

The CDR3 DNA sequence: TGTGCCAGCAGCTCTGTGGACAGTGGGGCCAACGTCCTGACTTTC. Translation: CASSSVDSGANVLTF. The J gene is TRBJ2-6, the V gene TRBV5-4; perhaps TRBD1 as D (6 bases). Germline V gene data show CDR1 as SGHNT and CDR2 as YYREEE (reference sequence). This CDR3 spans 15 amino acids. V was pared by 3 bases and J by 3 bases, with 10 bases between.

The rearrangement uses TRBV19 and TRBJ1-2; no reliable D call. Germline CDR1 LNHDA, CDR2 SQIVND (reference sequence). The length of the CDR3 is 15 residues. The V gene lost 6 bases and the J gene lost 0 bases, with 14 bases spanning the gap. The CDR3 bases are TGTGCCAGTAGCCCCACCATGAGGTCTAACTATGGCTACACCTTC. Translated: CASSPTMRSNYGYTF.

The rearrangement links TRBV4-1 to TRBJ2-7; 10 bases align to TRBD2. Germline V gene data show CDR1 as MGHRA and CDR2 as YSYEKL. J gave up 3 bases and V 0 bases, and 2 bases lay outside the gene matches. This CDR3 contains 15 residues. The CDR3, as DNA: TGCGCCAGCAGCCAAGATCTAGCGGGGGTCTACGAGCAGTACTTC. The encoded protein is CASSQDLAGVYEQYF.

This sequence joins TRBV7-9 and TRBJ1-6; no reliable D call. The ends were cut back, 3 bases at V and 6 bases at J, with 12 bases in the middle. CDR1 SEHNR and CDR2 FQNEAQ come from the germline V gene (reference sequence). The length of the CDR3 is 15 residues. DNA for the CDR3: TGTGCCAGCAGCTTGGCGGCAGGCGTTAATTCACCCCTCCACTTT. Residues: CASSLAAGVNSPLHF. Variable domain in full (rest from reference TRBV7-9 and TRBJ1-6): DTGVSQNPRHKITKRGQNVTFRCDPISEHNRLYWYRQTLGQGPEFLTYFQNEAQLEKSRLLSDRFSAERPKGSFSTLEIQRTEQGDSAMYLCASSLAAGVNSPLHFGNGTRLTVT.

This clone was detected only a few times. The rearrangement links TRBV5-6 to TRBJ1-2; D perhaps matches TRBD1 (6 bases). The V end was cut by 4 bases, the J end by 4 bases, with 17 bases between. Germline V gene data show CDR1 as SGHDT and CDR2 as YYEEEE. The CDR3 extends over 15 amino acids. CDR3 DNA: TGTGCCAGCAGCGGCGGGGAAACAGGGTCCTATGGCTACACCTTC. This encodes CASSGGETGSYGYTF. Filled out from reference TRBV5-6 and TRBJ1-2, the complete variable domain reads DAGVTQSPTHLIKTRGQQVTLRCSPKSGHDTVSWYQQALGQGPQFIFQYYEEEERQRGNFPDRFSGHQFPNYSSELNVNALLLGDSALYLCASSGGETGSYGYTFGSGTRLTVV.

The chain uses TRBV19 and TRBJ2-7; 9 nucleotides match TRBD1. Trimming at V came to 4 bases and at J to 0 bases, leaving 7 bases not matched to a gene. The CDR3 covers 16 residues. Germline lookup yields CDR1 LNHDA and CDR2 SQIVND (reference sequence). CDR3 sequence: CASSTSYRGLSYEQYF. DNA of the CDR3: TGTGCCAGTAGTACTTCCTACAGGGGGCTCTCCTACGAGCAGTACTTC.